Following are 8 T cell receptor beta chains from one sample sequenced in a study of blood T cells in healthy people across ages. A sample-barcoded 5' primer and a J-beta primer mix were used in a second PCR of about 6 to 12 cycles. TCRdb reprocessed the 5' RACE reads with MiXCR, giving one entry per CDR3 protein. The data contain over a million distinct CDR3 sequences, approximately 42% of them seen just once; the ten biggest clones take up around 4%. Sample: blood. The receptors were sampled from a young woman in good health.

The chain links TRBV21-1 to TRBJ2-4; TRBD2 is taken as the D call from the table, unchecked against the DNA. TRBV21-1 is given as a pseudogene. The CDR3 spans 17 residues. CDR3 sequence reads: CASSKALTSGDENIQYF. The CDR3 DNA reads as TGTGCCAGCAGCAAAGCCTTGACTAGCGGGGATGAAAACATTCAGTACTTC.

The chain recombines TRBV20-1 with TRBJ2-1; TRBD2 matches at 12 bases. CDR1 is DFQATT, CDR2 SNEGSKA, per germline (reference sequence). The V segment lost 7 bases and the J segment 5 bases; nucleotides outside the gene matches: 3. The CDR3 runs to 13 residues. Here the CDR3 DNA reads TGCAGTGTTACTAGCGGGGGGAACAATGAGCAGTTCTTC. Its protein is CSVTSGGNNEQFF.

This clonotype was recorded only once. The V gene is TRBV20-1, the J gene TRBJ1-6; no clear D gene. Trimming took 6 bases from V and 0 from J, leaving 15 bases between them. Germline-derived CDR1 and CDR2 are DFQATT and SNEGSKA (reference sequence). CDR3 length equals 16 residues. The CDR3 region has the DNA TGCAGTGCGTATCCAGGATTCGGCTCCTATAATTCACCCCTCCACTTT. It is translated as CSAYPGFGSYNSPLHF.

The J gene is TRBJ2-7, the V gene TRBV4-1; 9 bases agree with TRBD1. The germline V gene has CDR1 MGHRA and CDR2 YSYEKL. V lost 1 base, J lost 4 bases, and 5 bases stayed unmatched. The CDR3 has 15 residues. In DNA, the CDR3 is TGCGCCAGCAGCCAAGTTCCGGGACAGGGTTACGAGCAGTACTTC. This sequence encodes CASSQVPGQGYEQYF.

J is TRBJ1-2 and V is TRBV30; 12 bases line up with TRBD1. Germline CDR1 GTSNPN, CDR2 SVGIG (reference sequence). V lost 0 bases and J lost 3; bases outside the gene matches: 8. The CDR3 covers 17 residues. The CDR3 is CAWSVWDRGLGDYGYTF. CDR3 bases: TGTGCCTGGAGTGTCTGGGACAGGGGGCTAGGCGACTATGGCTACACCTTC. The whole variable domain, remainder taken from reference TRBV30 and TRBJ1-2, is SQTIHQWPATLVQPVGSPLSLECTVEGTSNPNLYWYRQAAGRGLQLLFYSVGIGQISSEVPQNLSASRPQDRQFILSSKKLLLSDSGFYLCAWSVWDRGLGDYGYTFGSGTRLTVV.

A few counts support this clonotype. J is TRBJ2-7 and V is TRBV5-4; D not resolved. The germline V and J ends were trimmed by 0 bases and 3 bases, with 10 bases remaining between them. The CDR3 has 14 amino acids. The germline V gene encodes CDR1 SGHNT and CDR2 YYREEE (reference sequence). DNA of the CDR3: TGTGCCAGCAGCTTGGGTGGTTTCAACTACGAGCAGTACTTC. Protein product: CASSLGGFNYEQYF.

CDR3 protein: CASSENSYNSPLHF. The CDR3 coding sequence is TGTGCCAGCAGTGAAAACAGCTATAATTCACCCCTCCACTTT. The chain joins TRBV6-4 to TRBJ1-6; D not certain. Between the trimmed V and J ends, which lost 3 bases and 3 bases, there was a span of 6 bases. This CDR3 has 14 residues. Looked up from germline, CDR1 is MRHNA and CDR2 is SNTAGT.

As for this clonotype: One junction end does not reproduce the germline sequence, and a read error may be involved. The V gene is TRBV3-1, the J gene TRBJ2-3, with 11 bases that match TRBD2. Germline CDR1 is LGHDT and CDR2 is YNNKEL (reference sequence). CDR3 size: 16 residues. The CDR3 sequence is CASGHLTSGNPDTQYF. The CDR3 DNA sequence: TGTGCCAGCGGCCACTTGACTAGCGGGAACCCAGATACGCAGTATTTT.